This T cell receptor (beta chain) appears in the sequencing data of a study of T-cell memory formation after mild COVID-19. The overall study: Across donors, TCR clusters were largely donor specific.

The CDR3 has 14 amino acids. The V segment lost 4 bases and the J segment 8 bases; nucleotides outside the gene matches: 6. Germline loops: CDR1 SGHRS, CDR2 YFSETQ. Study outcomes and limitations: Researchers could not confirm that second-wave clones peaking on day 37 targeted SARS-CoV-2. Shrinking CD4+ clones resided mostly in CM and EM, and CD8+ ones in EMRA.

With constant-segment primers, 5'RACE yielded cDNA libraries of TCR alpha and TCR beta that carried sample barcodes and UMIs. TCRdb itself ran the 5' RACE reads through MiXCR, one entry per CDR3 protein. The data show over 500,000 distinct CDR3 sequences, with 15% to 20% seen just once and roughly 8% held by the top ten. Comment on this clonotype: The antigen is not known.

The chain joins TRBV5-1 to TRBJ1-6, with TRBD1 matching 7 bases. This sequence was found in an adult woman who had mild COVID-19 (a few samples of this study predate the infection). Cell type and time point are not known. Material for sequencing was PBMCs or a T cell subset sorted from them (not recorded which). The CDR3 nucleotides read TGCGCCAGCAGCCCTGGGACAGCGGATTCACCCCTCCACTTT. This sequence encodes CASSPGTADSPLHF.